Below, one T cell receptor (beta chain) is given with its context. Its antigen is currently unknown. The data belong to a study of CD8+ T cells in alopecia areata. About the study: Severity scores in treated patients reflected the percentage of scalp affected. The study, taken as a whole, reports: With tofacitinib ongoing, many expanded lesional clones persisted in both scalp and blood.

This CDR3 comprises 15 residues. Trimming stripped 2 bases from V and 3 bases from J, with 13 bases between. Germline values: CDR1 SGHDN, CDR2 FVKESK. Extraction of RNA preceded its reverse transcription into cDNA, which served as the sequencing template. Measured with immunoSEQ multiplex PCR; TCRdb has only the in-frame clones, and not every one. The sample consists of approximately 210,000 clones, more than 60% of them appearing once. Treatment given: oral pan-JAK inhibitor, 5-10 mg twice daily. Obtained from alopecia areata patients were lesional scalp punch biopsies along with peripheral blood. PBMCs, the starting material, were the source of sorted CD4+ and CD8+ T cells.

The rearrangement joins TRBV14 to TRBJ1-2; D uncertain. The source is a human donor with alopecia areata. The sequencing used CD4+ T cells sorted from blood, collected at week 44, from a patient treated with tofacitinib. The CDR3 region is CASSQISPGDYGYTF. The CDR3 region has the DNA TGTGCCAGCAGCCAAATTTCGCCCGGGGACTATGGCTACACCTTC.